Listed here are 28 T cell receptor beta chains from one sample, sequenced in a study of CD8 T cells in Susac syndrome. RNA totalling roughly 0.5 to 1 ug underwent reverse transcription with random hexamers. TCRdb fed the immunoSEQ multiplex PCR reads into MiXCR, producing one record per CDR3 protein. This table holds approximately 130,000 distinct CDR3 sequences, 94% found once. The specimen was CD4+ T cells from PBMCs. The receptors shown here come from a human donor in good health.

This rearrangement joins TRBV20-1 to TRBJ2-7, with unresolved D. The CDR3 spans 14 residues. Germline values: CDR1 DFQATT, CDR2 SNEGSKA (reference sequence). V was trimmed by 3 bases and J by 7 bases, leaving 19 bases between them. CDR3 region: CSASWSERLREQYF. The CDR3, as DNA: TGCAGTGCTAGTTGGTCAGAACGATTACGGGAGCAGTACTTC.

The chain recombines TRBV27 with TRBJ2-2; TRBD2 agrees at 13 bases. After removal of 7 bases from V and 1 base from J, the junction contained 3 bases not matched to a gene. The CDR3 has 16 residues. The germline V gene has CDR1 MNHEY and CDR2 SMNVEV (reference sequence). CDR3 loop: CASIGTSGKNTGELFF. Here the CDR3 DNA reads TGTGCCAGCATCGGGACTAGCGGGAAGAACACCGGGGAGCTGTTTTTT.

V gene TRBV4-3 combines with J gene TRBJ2-3; 7 bases are shared with TRBD2. Trimming took 0 bases from V and 1 from J; bases not matched to a gene: 1. Germline CDR1 and CDR2: LGHNA and YSLEER. The CDR3 extends over 15 amino acids. This chain's CDR3 is CASSQEREGTDTQYF. The CDR3, as DNA: TGCGCCAGCAGCCAAGAACGGGAGGGCACAGATACGCAGTATTTT.

On this clonotype itself: The DNA is left out, because the CDR3 cannot be placed on it with certainty; the CDR3 is given as TCRdb lists it. The chain couples TRBV19 to TRBJ1-6; the DNA was not used to check the table's D call, TRBD1. The CDR3 spans 15 amino acids, including both terminal residues. Germline V gene lookup returns CDR1 LNHDA and CDR2 SQIVND (reference sequence). The CDR3 spells CASTSGDGVNSPLHF.

The chain employs TRBV9 and TRBJ2-2; 11 nucleotides match TRBD2. Trimming cost V 5 bases and J 5 bases; bases outside gene matches: 5. CDR3 length: 15 residues. Germline V lookup: CDR1 SGDLS, CDR2 YYNGEE. As DNA, the CDR3 is TGTGCCAGCAGTGGACTAGCGGGTACGACCGGGGAGCTGTTTTTT. Encoded protein: CASSGLAGTTGELFF. Drawing the rest from reference TRBV9 and TRBJ2-2, the complete variable domain is DSGVTQTPKHLITATGQRVTLRCSPRSGDLSVYWYQQSLDQGLQFLIQYYNGEERAKGNILERFSAQQFPDLHSELNLSSLELGDSALYFCASSGLAGTTGELFFGEGSRLTVL.

The rearrangement links TRBV7-2 to TRBJ2-1, with no clear D. The V gene's germline CDR1 is SGHTA and CDR2 FQGNSA. Deletions cut 1 base from V and 5 bases from J, with 15 bases between. The length of the CDR3 is 16 residues. CDR3 region: CASSLVAILMDNEQFF. CDR3 sequence (DNA): TGTGCCAGCAGCTTAGTCGCAATCCTCATGGACAATGAGCAGTTCTTC.

This chain connects TRBV29-1 to TRBJ2-7; D call uncertain. Germline loops: CDR1 SQVTM, CDR2 ANQGSEA. The length of the CDR3 is 13 residues. Trimming shortened V by 6 bases and J by 1 base, and 13 bases separated the two germline ends. CDR3 bases: TGCAGCGTGACCCGAGCTGATTCCTACGAGCAGTACTTC. It codes for CSVTRADSYEQYF.

The DNA of the CDR3 is TGTGCCATCAGTGAGTCTGACAGGGGATCGGTAACTAATGAAAAACTGTTTTTT. Its protein product is CAISESDRGSVTNEKLFF. The V and J genes are TRBV10-3 and TRBJ1-4; 8 bases line up with TRBD1. The junction had 7 bases not matched to a gene; V was cut back by 0 bases and J by 1 base. The CDR3 totals 18 residues. Per germline, CDR1 ENHRY and CDR2 SYGVKD.

The chain couples TRBV6-1 to TRBJ2-7, with 9 bases lining up with TRBD1. The trim removed 6 bases at V and 4 bases at J, leaving 13 bases unmatched. Germline lookup yields CDR1 MNHNS and CDR2 SASEGT. This CDR3 spans 16 amino acids. CDR3 region: CASSQLPGQGSYEQYF. CDR3 sequence (DNA): TGTGCCAGCAGCCAACTACCGGGACAGGGTTCGTACGAGCAGTACTTC.

This clonotype was observed a single time. Here the CDR3 reads CSARSRNTEAFF. CDR3 sequence (DNA): TGCAGTGCTAGAAGCAGGAACACTGAAGCTTTCTTT. This chain links TRBV20-1 with TRBJ1-1, with unresolved D. Trimming stripped 2 bases from V and 1 base from J, with 5 bases between. This CDR3 comprises 12 residues. The V gene's germline CDR1 is DFQATT and CDR2 SNEGSKA (reference sequence).

The chain employs TRBV11-2 and TRBJ2-5; D remains ambiguous. This CDR3 has 12 residues. Germline CDR1 SGHAT, CDR2 FQNNGV. V dropped 4 bases and J dropped 1 base, with 4 bases sitting between them. The CDR3 DNA follows: TGTGCCAGCAGCTCAATCCAAGAGACCCAGTACTTC. Translated, it gives CASSSIQETQYF.

This clonotype was recorded only once. The chain joins TRBV7-9 to TRBJ2-1; D perhaps matches TRBD1 (6 bases). The CDR3 has 18 residues. Germline V gene data show CDR1 as SEHNR and CDR2 as FQNEAQ (reference sequence). The ends were cut back, 0 bases at V and 3 bases at J, with 18 bases in the middle. CDR3 sequence reads: CASSLALLGGDVYNEQFF. CDR3 nucleotides: TGTGCCAGCAGCTTAGCGCTCCTAGGGGGAGACGTCTACAATGAGCAGTTCTTC.

This clonotype has a handful of counts. The chain links TRBV3-1 to TRBJ2-1; 7 bases map to TRBD2. The CDR3 totals 14 residues. Germline V lookup: CDR1 LGHDT, CDR2 YNNKEL (reference sequence). The V and J ends lost 5 bases and 6 bases, in that order; junction bases with no gene match: 7. The CDR3 region is CASSVAGRGNEQFF. CDR3 nucleotides: TGTGCCAGCAGCGTTGCGGGGAGGGGCAATGAGCAGTTCTTC.

This clonotype was seen a few times. The V and J genes are TRBV7-9 and TRBJ1-1; D uncertain. Germline CDR1 is SEHNR and CDR2 is FQNEAQ (reference sequence). The CDR3 spans 13 residues. The V gene lost 0 bases and the J gene lost 5 bases, with 7 bases spanning the gap. CDR3 loop: CASSLASGTEAFF. The CDR3 nucleotides read TGTGCCAGCAGCTTAGCGTCGGGGACTGAAGCTTTCTTT.

The genes are TRBV7-3 and TRBJ2-7, with D perhaps matching TRBD2 (5 bases). The CDR3 totals 15 residues. Germline CDR1 and CDR2: SGHTA and FQGTGA. The germline V and J ends were trimmed by 5 bases and 3 bases, with 17 bases remaining between them. The CDR3 protein is CASSPSAGTGYEQYF. The CDR3 DNA reads as TGTGCCAGCAGCCCATCCGCGGGTACGGGCTACGAGCAGTACTTC.

The CDR3 protein is CASSYGLAKNIQYF. The CDR3 DNA is TGTGCCAGCAGTTACGGACTAGCCAAAAACATTCAGTACTTC. The chain recombines TRBV6-2 or TRBV6-3 with TRBJ2-4; TRBD2 is a possible D gene (5 bases). Germline CDR1 and CDR2: MNHEY and SVGEGT. V lost 2 bases, J lost 0 bases, and 5 bases lay in between. The CDR3 extends over 14 amino acids.

J is TRBJ2-5 and V is TRBV27, with 11 bases aligning to TRBD2. Trimming at V came to 4 bases and at J to 1 base, leaving 14 bases not matched to a gene. This CDR3 comprises 19 residues. From germline, CDR1 is MNHEY and CDR2 SMNVEV (reference sequence). The CDR3 spells CASSYIRGTSGHFQETQYF. The CDR3 region has the DNA TGTGCCAGCAGTTACATCCGGGGGACTAGCGGACATTTCCAAGAGACCCAGTACTTC.

This chain joins TRBV11-1 and TRBJ2-7; unclear D gene. Germline V gene sequence: CDR1 SGHAT, CDR2 FQDESV (reference sequence). There are 13 residues in the CDR3. Trimming shortened V by 7 bases and J by 0 bases, and 10 bases separated the two germline ends. The CDR3 nucleotides read TGTGCCAGCACCCGGGCCAGCTCCTACGAGCAGTACTTC. It translates to CASTRASSYEQYF.

This rearrangement joins TRBV18 to TRBJ1-3; a weak D match, TRBD1 (6 bases). Germline CDR1 KGHSH, CDR2 LQKENI. Trimming removed 3 bases from V and 4 bases from J, with 13 bases in between. This CDR3 has 15 residues. CDR3 bases: TGTGCCAGCTCACCTGCAGACAGGTCCGGAAACACCATATATTTT. It encodes CASSPADRSGNTIYF.

This CDR3 is CSVDPTGGAGGAGANVLTF. CDR3 in DNA: TGCAGCGTTGACCCCACGGGGGGGGCAGGGGGGGCTGGGGCCAACGTCCTGACTTTC. This sequence joins TRBV29-1 and TRBJ2-6, with D perhaps TRBD2 (8 bases). The CDR3 extends over 19 amino acids. The germline V gene encodes CDR1 SQVTM and CDR2 ANQGSEA. V shed 3 bases and J shed 2 bases, with 23 bases lying between them. Together with reference TRBV29-1 and TRBJ2-6, the CDR3 gives the full variable domain: SAVISQKPSRDICQRGTSLTIQCQVDSQVTMMFWYRQQPGQSLTLIATANQGSEATYESGFVIDKFPISRPNLTFSTLTVSNMSPEDSSIYLCSVDPTGGAGGAGANVLTFGAGSRLTVL.

The V gene is TRBV12-3 or TRBV12-4, the J gene TRBJ2-7; possible D gene TRBD1, 5 bases. The ends were cut back, 4 bases at V and 4 bases at J, with 11 bases in the middle. This CDR3 contains 13 residues. The CDR3 here is CASSSRVGYEQYF. DNA for the CDR3: TGTGCCAGCAGTTCCAGGGTGGGATACGAGCAGTACTTC.

This clonotype has a single count. The CDR3 nucleotides read TGTGCCAGCAGCCAAGATGTCCGAGGCACCGGGGAGCTGTTTTTT. Translating gives CASSQDVRGTGELFF. V usage is TRBV4-2 and J usage is TRBJ2-2, with D uncertain. The CDR3 totals 15 residues. Trimming shortened V by 0 bases and J by 4 bases, and 9 bases separated the two germline ends. Germline CDR1 reads LGHNA; CDR2 reads YNFKEQ.

The genes are TRBV20-1 and TRBJ1-2; a weak D match, TRBD1 (5 bases). The germline V and J ends were trimmed by 0 bases and 4 bases, with 18 bases remaining between them. This CDR3 is built from 16 residues. Germline assignment: CDR1 DFQATT and CDR2 SNEGSKA (reference sequence). The CDR3 is CSARDAPAGTTYGYTF. CDR3 sequence (DNA): TGCAGTGCTAGAGATGCCCCGGCAGGGACCACCTATGGCTACACCTTC.

The chain couples TRBV7-8 to TRBJ2-1, with D perhaps matching TRBD2 (5 bases). V gave up 5 bases and J gave up 10 bases, with 12 bases separating them. Germline V gene data show CDR1 as SGHVS and CDR2 as FQNEAQ. This CDR3 is built from 12 residues. The CDR3 protein is CASSRYEGEQFF. CDR3 nucleotides: TGTGCCAGCAGCCGGTACGAGGGCGAGCAGTTCTTC.

The chain carries TRBV28 and TRBJ2-7; 10 bases are a match to TRBD1. Germline CDR1 MDHEN, CDR2 SYDVKM. Unmatched junction bases numbered 6, after V lost 2 bases and J lost 2 bases. This CDR3 is built from 16 residues. The CDR3 reads CASSLVIGQGAYEQYF. The CDR3 coding sequence is TGTGCCAGCAGTTTAGTGATTGGACAGGGGGCCTACGAGCAGTACTTC.

The V and J genes are TRBV5-1 and TRBJ1-5; D possibly corresponds to TRBD1 (6 bases). The CDR3 totals 15 residues. Trimming pared 0 bases from V and 6 bases from J, leaving 13 bases between. Germline CDR1 and CDR2: SGHRS and YFSETQ. The CDR3: CASSLVGGAGQPQHF. DNA of the CDR3: TGCGCCAGCAGCTTGGTGGGGGGGGCGGGTCAGCCCCAGCATTTT.

The chain links TRBV3-1 to TRBJ1-2; weak D call: TRBD1 (5 bases). CDR3 length: 14 amino acids. Per germline, CDR1 LGHDT and CDR2 YNNKEL (reference sequence). V was shortened by 1 base and J by 4 bases, with 10 bases between the two germline ends. The DNA of the CDR3 is TGTGCCAGCAGCCAAGGTTTACAGGCCTATGGCTACACCTTC. Its protein is CASSQGLQAYGYTF.

In regard to this clonotype: A junction end diverges from the germline sequence, so it may reflect a read error. V usage is TRBV4-1 and J usage is TRBJ1-1; D is undetermined. The CDR3 consists of 15 residues. The germline V gene encodes CDR1 MGHRA and CDR2 YSYEKL. The CDR3 DNA follows: TGCGCCAGCGGCCAAGAGGCCGGGAGGAACACTGAAGCTTTCTTT. Encoded protein: CASGQEAGRNTEAFF.